A single sample is the source of the 24 T cell receptor beta chains below, sequenced in a study of blood T cell repertoires in COVID-19. The protocol was immunoSEQ multiplex PCR, while the TCRdb copy is restricted to in-frame clones and leaves out a portion. The data hold around 200,000 clones, with about 83% observed a single time. Sequenced input: peripheral blood. These receptors all come from a woman under 30 who had recovered from COVID-19.

This chain uses TRBV7-6 with TRBJ2-7, with D perhaps matching TRBD2 (6 bases). Trimming removed 5 bases from V and 5 bases from J, with 19 bases in between. This CDR3 has 15 amino acids. Germline assignment: CDR1 SGHVS and CDR2 FNYEAQ. The CDR3, as DNA: TGTGCCAGCAGCCCGGGAGCGGGCGGGGCCCACGAGCAGTACTTC. Protein sequence: CASSPGAGGAHEQYF.

This chain uses TRBV5-4 with TRBJ1-1; weak D call: TRBD1 (5 bases). This CDR3 is built from 16 residues. The ends were cut back, 4 bases at V and 7 bases at J, with 23 bases in the middle. Germline V gene lookup returns CDR1 SGHNT and CDR2 YYREEE (reference sequence). For the CDR3, the DNA is TGTGCCAGCAGCCCGACGGCAACCCAGGGCGTCGGTGAAGCTTTCTTT. Protein product: CASSPTATQGVGEAFF.

The gene calls are TRBV5-4 and TRBJ1-2; 7 bases are shared with TRBD1. The CDR3 spans 13 residues. Germline loops: CDR1 SGHNT, CDR2 YYREEE (reference sequence). V shed 4 bases and J 5 bases; nucleotides not matched to a gene: 5. For the CDR3, the DNA is TGTGCCAGCAGCCGGGACAGCTCGTATGGCTACACCTTC. This sequence encodes CASSRDSSYGYTF.

CDR3 DNA: TGTGCCAGTAGCGGGACAGTCACAGATACGCAGTATTTT. Protein sequence: CASSGTVTDTQYF. The chain joins TRBV19 to TRBJ2-3; 7 bases align to TRBD1. After removal of 6 bases from V and 2 bases from J, the junction contained 2 bases not matched to a gene. Germline CDR1 reads LNHDA; CDR2 reads SQIVND (reference sequence). The CDR3 totals 13 residues.

The J gene is TRBJ2-2, the V gene TRBV6-4; no clear D. The germline gives CDR1 MRHNA, CDR2 SNTAGT. The CDR3 spans 14 residues. V lost 10 bases to trimming and J lost 2 bases, with 14 bases between them. The CDR3 sequence: CATPKPLNTGELFF. The DNA for the CDR3 is TGTGCCACCCCAAAGCCCCTAAACACCGGGGAGCTGTTTTTT.

This sequence joins TRBV14 and TRBJ1-2; no clear D gene. V was shortened by 3 bases and J by 4 bases, with 9 bases between the two germline ends. The germline CDR1 and CDR2 sequences are SGHDN and FVKESK. This CDR3 has 13 amino acids. CDR3 residues: CASSHMTGYGYTF. Here the CDR3 DNA reads TGTGCCAGCAGCCACATGACGGGCTATGGCTACACCTTC. The full variable domain, with the rest looked up from reference TRBV14 and TRBJ1-2, is EAGVTQFPSHSVIEKGQTVTLRCDPISGHDNLYWYRRVMGKEIKFLLHFVKESKQDESGMPNNRFLAERTGGTYSTLKVQPAELEDSGVYFCASSHMTGYGYTFGSGTRLTVV.

V is TRBV6-5 and J is TRBJ1-1, with D possibly being TRBD1 (5 bases). In germline, CDR1 is MNHEY, CDR2 SVGAGI. Trimming left V 2 bases short and J 10 bases short, with 17 bases between. The CDR3 loop spans 14 amino acids. The CDR3 bases are TGTGCCAGCAGTTACGTCCAGGGCGATCGGGTAGCTTTCTTT. Its translation is CASSYVQGDRVAFF.

The chain couples TRBV7-9 to TRBJ1-1; possible D gene TRBD1, 6 bases. There are 13 residues in the CDR3. V was pared by 3 bases and J by 6 bases, with 11 bases between. CDR1 and CDR2 (germline): SEHNR, FQNEAQ (reference sequence). The CDR3 is CASSFGGAAEAFF. The CDR3 DNA follows: TGTGCCAGCAGCTTTGGGGGGGCTGCTGAAGCTTTCTTT.

The gene calls are TRBV30 and TRBJ2-7; D not resolved. Germline V CDR1 and CDR2: GTSNPN, SVGIG (reference sequence). The CDR3 spans 10 residues. CDR3 residues: CTLEFAEQYV. The CDR3 DNA is TGTACCCTCGAGTTCGCCGAGCAGTACGTC.

The rearrangement joins TRBV13 to TRBJ2-5, with 7 bases identical to TRBD2. Germline CDR1 reads PRHDT; CDR2 reads FYEKMQ (reference sequence). The CDR3 covers 14 residues. J was trimmed by 8 bases and V by 0 bases; bases with no gene match: 6. The CDR3 reads CASSLGPGLTTQYF. Written as DNA, the CDR3 is TGTGCCAGCAGCTTAGGCCCGGGACTAACAACCCAGTACTTC.

V is TRBV27 and J is TRBJ1-1, with TRBD1 identical over 8 bases. Losses at the gene ends were 3 bases for V and 6 bases for J; bases not matched to a gene: 6. The length of the CDR3 is 14 residues. From germline, CDR1 is MNHEY and CDR2 SMNVEV (reference sequence). The CDR3 is CASSLNRGNSEAFF. The CDR3, as DNA: TGTGCCAGCAGTTTGAACAGGGGGAATTCTGAAGCTTTCTTT.

The chain employs TRBV3-1 (or the pseudogene TRBV3-2) and TRBJ2-1; no reliable D call. This CDR3 is 13 amino acids long. Germline V gene lookup returns CDR1 LGHDT and CDR2 YNNKEL (reference sequence). The V end lost 1 base, the J end lost 7 bases, and 8 bases lay between the germline ends. The DNA of the CDR3 is TGTGCCAGCAGCCAAGTGGCCCTTAATGAGCAGTTCTTC. Amino acids: CASSQVALNEQFF.

CDR3: CASSHPAGTGGNEQFF. The CDR3 region has the DNA TGTGCCAGCAGCCATCCAGCCGGGACAGGGGGTAACGAGCAGTTCTTC. The V call is TRBV14, the J call TRBJ2-1; 11 nucleotides align to TRBD1. V shed 3 bases, J shed 10 bases, and the junction held 11 bases outside the gene matches. In germline, CDR1 is SGHDN, CDR2 FVKESK. The CDR3 contains 16 residues. The full variable domain, its missing parts supplied by reference TRBV14 and TRBJ2-1, is EAGVTQFPSHSVIEKGQTVTLRCDPISGHDNLYWYRRVMGKEIKFLLHFVKESKQDESGMPNNRFLAERTGGTYSTLKVQPAELEDSGVYFCASSHPAGTGGNEQFFGPGTRLTVL.

The count of this clone is one. This chain connects TRBV11-3 to TRBJ2-1; 9 nucleotides match TRBD2. The CDR3 is 15 residues long. CDR1 is SGHNT and CDR2 is YENEEA in the germline V gene. J was trimmed by 8 bases and V by 1 base; bases with no gene match: 6. The CDR3 is CASSLGVAGAYEQFF. CDR3 nucleotide sequence: TGTGCCAGCAGCTTAGGCGTAGCGGGAGCATATGAGCAGTTCTTC.

The V gene is TRBV13, the J gene TRBJ2-3; 9 bases match TRBD1. CDR1 and CDR2 (germline): PRHDT, FYEKMQ (reference sequence). The CDR3 has 15 amino acids. The junction had 2 bases not matched to a gene; V was cut back by 1 base and J by 3 bases. CDR3 sequence: CASSLEDRGTDTQYF. The CDR3, as DNA: TGTGCCAGCAGCTTAGAGGACAGGGGTACAGATACGCAGTATTTT.

The chain recombines TRBV9 with TRBJ2-1, with D perhaps TRBD2 (6 bases). V lost 0 bases and J lost 7, with 17 bases in between. Germline CDR1 reads SGDLS; CDR2 reads YYNGEE. The CDR3 has 16 amino acids. CDR3 sequence reads: CASSVGGGIGENEQFF. CDR3 nucleotide sequence: TGTGCCAGCAGCGTAGGTGGAGGGATAGGGGAGAATGAGCAGTTCTTC.

CDR3 in amino acids: CAWRKAGTGELFF. The DNA for the CDR3 is TGTGCCTGGAGAAAAGCGGGAACCGGGGAGCTGTTTTTT. This chain connects TRBV30 to TRBJ2-2, with 7 bases that match TRBD2. CDR3 size: 13 residues. Unmatched junction bases numbered 3, after V lost 3 bases and J lost 5 bases. The germline V gene encodes CDR1 GTSNPN and CDR2 SVGIG (reference sequence).

V usage is TRBV27 and J usage is TRBJ1-1; D is uncertain. V lost 3 bases to trimming and J lost 5 bases, with 10 bases between them. The CDR3 sequence is 13 residues long. Germline V gives CDR1 MNHEY, CDR2 SMNVEV (reference sequence). For the CDR3, the DNA is TGTGCCAGCAGTTTCTCCGGTCCTACTGAAGCTTTCTTT. It encodes CASSFSGPTEAFF.

This chain connects TRBV4-3 to TRBJ2-1; TRBD2 might be the D (6 bases). V lost 2 bases and J 0 bases, leaving 14 bases between the germline ends. Germline V gene data show CDR1 as LGHNA and CDR2 as YSLEER. This CDR3 has 17 residues. CDR3 nucleotide sequence: TGCGCCAGCAGCCAAATGGCGGGGATGAGCTCCTACAATGAGCAGTTCTTC. This codes for CASSQMAGMSSYNEQFF.

The rearrangement joins TRBV3-1 (or the pseudogene TRBV3-2) to TRBJ1-4, with TRBD1 matching 8 bases. In germline, CDR1 is LGHDT, CDR2 YNNKEL (reference sequence). V lost 4 bases and J lost 3; bases outside the gene matches: 7. The CDR3 has 16 amino acids. DNA for the CDR3: TGTGCCAGCAGCCGCCAAGACAGGGGTTCTAATGAAAAACTGTTTTTT. It translates to CASSRQDRGSNEKLFF.

To note about this clone: This specimen includes other DNA sequences encoding the same CDR3. The chain uses TRBV6-5 and TRBJ2-7; 7 nucleotides agree with TRBD1. Germline lookup yields CDR1 MNHEY and CDR2 SVGAGI. The CDR3 spans 14 residues. Trimming at V came to 0 bases and at J to 5 bases, leaving 4 bases not matched to a gene. CDR3 residues: CASSYSTGMHEQYF. The CDR3, as DNA: TGTGCCAGCAGTTACTCGACAGGGATGCACGAGCAGTACTTC.

On this clone itself: Other nucleotide sequences in the sample specify the same CDR3. V is TRBV9 and J is TRBJ1-6; D gene ambiguous. The germline V and J ends were trimmed by 0 bases and 8 bases, with 6 bases remaining between them. The CDR3 length is 13 residues. CDR1 and CDR2 from the germline V gene are SGDLS and YYNGEE. The CDR3 region is CASSVVADSPLHF. DNA for the CDR3: TGTGCCAGCAGCGTAGTTGCAGATTCACCCCTCCACTTT.

The chain combines TRBV6-4 with TRBJ1-1, with 7 bases matching TRBD1. The junction had 2 bases not matched to a gene; V was cut back by 6 bases and J by 1 base. This CDR3 has 13 amino acids. Germline lookup yields CDR1 MRHNA and CDR2 SNTAGT. The CDR3 sequence: CASRRDRNTEAFF. The CDR3 region has the DNA TGTGCCAGCAGGAGGGACAGGAACACTGAAGCTTTCTTT.

This clone appeared a single time. The V call is TRBV24-1, the J call TRBJ2-7, with D unclear. CDR1 is KGHDR and CDR2 is SFDVKD in the germline V gene. CDR3 length equals 14 residues. Trimming took 2 bases from V and 6 from J, leaving 13 bases between them. The DNA of the CDR3 is TGTGCCACCAGTGATTGGCGACGACATCCCGAGCAGTACGTC. This gives the protein CATSDWRRHPEQYV.